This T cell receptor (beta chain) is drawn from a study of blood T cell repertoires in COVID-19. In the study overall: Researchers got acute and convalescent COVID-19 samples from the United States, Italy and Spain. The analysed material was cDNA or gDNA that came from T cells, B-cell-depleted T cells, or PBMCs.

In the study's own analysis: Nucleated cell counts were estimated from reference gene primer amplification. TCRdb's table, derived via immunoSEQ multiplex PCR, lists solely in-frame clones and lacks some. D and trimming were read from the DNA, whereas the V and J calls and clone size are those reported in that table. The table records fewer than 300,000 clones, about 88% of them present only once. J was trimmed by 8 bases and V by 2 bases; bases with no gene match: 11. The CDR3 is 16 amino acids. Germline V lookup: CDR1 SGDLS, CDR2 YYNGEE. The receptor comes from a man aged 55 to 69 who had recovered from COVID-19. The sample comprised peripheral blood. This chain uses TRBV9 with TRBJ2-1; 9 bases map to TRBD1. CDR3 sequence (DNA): TGTGCCAGCAGCGTTTTGTCGGGACAGGGCAGTCATGAGCAGTTCTTC. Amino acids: CASSVLSGQGSHEQFF.